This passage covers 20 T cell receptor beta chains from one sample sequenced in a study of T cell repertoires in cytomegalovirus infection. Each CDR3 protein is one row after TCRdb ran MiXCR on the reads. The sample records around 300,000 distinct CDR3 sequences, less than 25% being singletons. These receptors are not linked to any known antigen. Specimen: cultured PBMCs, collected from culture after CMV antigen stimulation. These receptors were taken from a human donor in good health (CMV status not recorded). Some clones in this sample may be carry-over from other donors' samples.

CDR3 nucleotides: TGTGCCAGCAGCTTAACCTGGACCAGCACAGATACGCAGTATTTT. Translation gives CASSLTWTSTDTQYF. V and J are TRBV7-3 and TRBJ2-3, with D hard to call. The CDR3 sequence is 15 residues long. Looked up from germline, CDR1 is SGHTA and CDR2 is FQGTGA. Trimming stripped 0 bases from V and 0 bases from J, with 7 bases between. The whole variable domain, remainder taken from reference TRBV7-3 and TRBJ2-3, is GAGVSQTPSNKVTEKGKYVELRCDPISGHTALYWYRQSLGQGPEFLIYFQGTGAADDSGLPNDRFFAVRPEGSVSTLKIQRTERGDSAVYLCASSLTWTSTDTQYFGPGTRLTVL.

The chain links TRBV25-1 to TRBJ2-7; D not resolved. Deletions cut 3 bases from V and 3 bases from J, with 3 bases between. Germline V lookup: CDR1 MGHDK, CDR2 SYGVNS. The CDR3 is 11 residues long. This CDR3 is CASSDYYEQYF. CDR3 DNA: TGTGCCAGCAGTGACTACTACGAGCAGTACTTC.

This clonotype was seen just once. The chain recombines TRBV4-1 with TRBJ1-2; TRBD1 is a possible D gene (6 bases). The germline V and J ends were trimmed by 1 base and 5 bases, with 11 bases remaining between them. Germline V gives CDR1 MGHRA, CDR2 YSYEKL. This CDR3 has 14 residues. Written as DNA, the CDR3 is TGCGCCAGCAGCCAAGCCAGGGGTGGGTATGGCTACACCTTC. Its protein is CASSQARGGYGYTF.

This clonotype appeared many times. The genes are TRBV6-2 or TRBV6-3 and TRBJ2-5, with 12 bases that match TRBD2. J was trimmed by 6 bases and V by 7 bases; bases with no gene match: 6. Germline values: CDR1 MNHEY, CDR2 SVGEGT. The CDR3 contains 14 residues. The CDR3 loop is CASTPTSGRQTQYF. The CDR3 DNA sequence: TGTGCCAGCACCCCGACTAGCGGGAGACAGACCCAGTACTTC.

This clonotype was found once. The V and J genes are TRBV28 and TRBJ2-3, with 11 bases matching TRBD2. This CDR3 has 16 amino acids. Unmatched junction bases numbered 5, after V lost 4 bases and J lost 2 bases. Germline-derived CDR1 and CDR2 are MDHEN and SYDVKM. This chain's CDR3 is CASSSGTSGFTDTQYF. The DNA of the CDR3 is TGTGCCAGCAGTTCCGGGACTAGCGGTTTCACAGATACGCAGTATTTT.

The DNA of the CDR3 is TGTGCCAGCGCCAGACTAGCGGGAGGGCCCTGGGAGCAGTTCTTC. Its protein product is CASARLAGGPWEQFF. This chain connects TRBV12-3 or TRBV12-4 to TRBJ2-1; 14 bases line up with TRBD2. V lost 8 bases and J lost 10; bases outside the gene matches: 10. CDR3 length equals 15 residues.

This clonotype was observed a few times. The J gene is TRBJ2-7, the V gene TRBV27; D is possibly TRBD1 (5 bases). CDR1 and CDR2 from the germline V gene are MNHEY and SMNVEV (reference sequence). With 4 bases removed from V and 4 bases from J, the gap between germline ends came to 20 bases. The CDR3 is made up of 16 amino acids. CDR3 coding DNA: TGTGCCAGCAGTTATTCCTCCGGACACTCGGAGTACGAGCAGTACTTC. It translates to CASSYSSGHSEYEQYF.

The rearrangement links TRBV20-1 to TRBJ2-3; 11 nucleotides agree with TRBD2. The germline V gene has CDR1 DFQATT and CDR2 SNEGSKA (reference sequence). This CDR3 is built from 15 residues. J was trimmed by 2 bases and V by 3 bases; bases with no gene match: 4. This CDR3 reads CSASTSGGFTDTQYF. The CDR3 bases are TGCAGTGCTAGCACTAGCGGGGGATTCACAGATACGCAGTATTTT.

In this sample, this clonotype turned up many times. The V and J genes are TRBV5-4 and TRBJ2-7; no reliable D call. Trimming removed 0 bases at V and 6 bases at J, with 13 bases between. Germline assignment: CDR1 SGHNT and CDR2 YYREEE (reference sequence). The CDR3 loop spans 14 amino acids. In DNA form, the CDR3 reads TGTGCCAGCAGCTTGGCCGGAATTTCCGGCGAGCAGTACTTC. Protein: CASSLAGISGEQYF.

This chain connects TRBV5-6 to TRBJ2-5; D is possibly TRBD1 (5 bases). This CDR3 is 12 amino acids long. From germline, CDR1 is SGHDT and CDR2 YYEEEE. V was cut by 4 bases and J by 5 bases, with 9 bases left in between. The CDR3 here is CASSQGLETQYF. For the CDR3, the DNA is TGTGCCAGCAGCCAGGGATTGGAGACCCAGTACTTC.

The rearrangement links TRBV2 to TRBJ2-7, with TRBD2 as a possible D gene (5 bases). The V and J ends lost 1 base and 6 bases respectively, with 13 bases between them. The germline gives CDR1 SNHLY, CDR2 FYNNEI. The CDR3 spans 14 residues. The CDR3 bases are TGTGCCAGCAGTGAAGAAGGAAGGAGGCTCGAGCAGTACTTC. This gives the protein CASSEEGRRLEQYF.

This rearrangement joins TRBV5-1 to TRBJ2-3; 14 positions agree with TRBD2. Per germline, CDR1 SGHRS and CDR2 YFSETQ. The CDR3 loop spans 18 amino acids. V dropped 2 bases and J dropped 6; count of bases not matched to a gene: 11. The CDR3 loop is CASSFWGTSGSDTDTQYF. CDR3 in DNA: TGCGCCAGCAGCTTTTGGGGGACTAGCGGGAGTGACACCGATACGCAGTATTTT.

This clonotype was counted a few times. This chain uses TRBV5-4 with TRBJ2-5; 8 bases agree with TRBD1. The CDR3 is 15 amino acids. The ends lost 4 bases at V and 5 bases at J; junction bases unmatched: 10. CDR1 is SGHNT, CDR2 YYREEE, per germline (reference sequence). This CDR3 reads CASSTDGTGGETQYF. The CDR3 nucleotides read TGTGCCAGCAGCACCGACGGGACAGGTGGGGAGACCCAGTACTTC.

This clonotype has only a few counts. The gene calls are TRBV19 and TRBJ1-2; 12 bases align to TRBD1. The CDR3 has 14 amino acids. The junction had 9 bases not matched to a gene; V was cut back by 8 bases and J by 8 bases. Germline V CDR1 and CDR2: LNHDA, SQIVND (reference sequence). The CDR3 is CASYPGQGALGYTF. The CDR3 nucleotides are TGTGCCAGTTACCCGGGACAGGGGGCGTTGGGCTACACCTTC.

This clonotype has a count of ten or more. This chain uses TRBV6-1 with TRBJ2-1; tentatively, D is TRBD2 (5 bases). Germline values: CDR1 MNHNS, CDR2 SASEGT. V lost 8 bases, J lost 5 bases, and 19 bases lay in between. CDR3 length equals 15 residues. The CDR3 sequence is CASATANGLHNEQFF. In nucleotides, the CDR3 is TGTGCCAGCGCTACCGCCAACGGACTCCACAATGAGCAGTTCTTC.

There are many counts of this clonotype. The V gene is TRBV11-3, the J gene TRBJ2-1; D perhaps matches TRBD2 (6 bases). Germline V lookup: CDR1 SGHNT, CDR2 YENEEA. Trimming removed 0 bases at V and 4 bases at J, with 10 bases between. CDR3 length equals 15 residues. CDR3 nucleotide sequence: TGTGCCAGCAGCTTAGATAGCGGTACTTACAATGAGCAGTTCTTC. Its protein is CASSLDSGTYNEQFF.

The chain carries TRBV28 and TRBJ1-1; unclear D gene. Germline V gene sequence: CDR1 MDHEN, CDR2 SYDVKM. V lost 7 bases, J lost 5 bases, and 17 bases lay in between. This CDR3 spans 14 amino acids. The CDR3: CASTLGGYGTEAFF. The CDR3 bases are TGTGCCAGCACCCTCGGAGGGTATGGAACTGAAGCTTTCTTT.

The CDR3 DNA reads TGTGCCACCAGCAGAGATTCCACATCTAATGAAAAACTGTTTTTT. As protein: CATSRDSTSNEKLFF. The V gene is TRBV15, the J gene TRBJ1-4; D remains unclear. CDR1 is LNHNV, CDR2 YYDKDF, per germline (reference sequence). Trimming took off 0 bases at V and 3 bases at J, with 8 bases between the two ends. CDR3 length: 15 amino acids.

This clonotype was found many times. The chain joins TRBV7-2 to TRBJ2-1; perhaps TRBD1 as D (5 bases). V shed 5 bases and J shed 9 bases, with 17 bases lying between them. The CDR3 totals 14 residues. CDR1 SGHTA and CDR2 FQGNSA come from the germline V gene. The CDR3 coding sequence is TGTGCCAGCAGCCCAGGGCAGAGGCTTAGTGAGCAGTTCTTC. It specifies CASSPGQRLSEQFF.

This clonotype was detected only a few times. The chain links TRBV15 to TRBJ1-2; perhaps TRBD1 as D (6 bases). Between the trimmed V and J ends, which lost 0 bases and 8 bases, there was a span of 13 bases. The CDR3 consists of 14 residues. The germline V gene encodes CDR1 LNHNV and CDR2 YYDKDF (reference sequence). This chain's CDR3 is CATSRDPRGGGYTF. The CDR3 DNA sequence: TGTGCCACCAGCAGAGATCCCAGGGGTGGCGGCTACACCTTC. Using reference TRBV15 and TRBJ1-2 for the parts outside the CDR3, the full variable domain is DAMVIQNPRYQVTQFGKPVTLSCSQTLNHNVMYWYQQKSSQAPKLLFHYYDKDFNNEADTPDNFQSRRPNTSFCFLDIRSPGLGDTAMYLCATSRDPRGGGYTFGSGTRLTVV.